These 25 T cell receptor beta chains came from one sample sequenced in a study of blood T cell repertoires in COVID-19. Sequencing used immunoSEQ multiplex PCR; TCRdb keeps in-frame clones, though not all of them. Seen here are over 85,000 clones, approximately 90% observed once, and the top ten hold 15%. Source material: peripheral blood. The source of these receptors is a human donor in a cohort sampled during active COVID-19.

The V call is TRBV7-2, the J call TRBJ2-2; TRBD2 matches 8 bases. This CDR3 has 16 residues. The junction had 6 bases not matched to a gene; V was cut back by 2 bases and J by 4 bases. The germline V gene has CDR1 SGHTA and CDR2 FQGNSA. The CDR3 spells CASSLPGGRVTGELFF. The CDR3 DNA reads as TGTGCCAGCAGCTTACCGGGGGGGCGTGTCACCGGGGAGCTGTTTTTT.

The V call is TRBV4-1, the J call TRBJ1-3, with 10 bases lining up with TRBD1. The V gene's germline CDR1 is MGHRA and CDR2 YSYEKL. This CDR3 comprises 15 residues. V was clipped by 0 bases and J by 6 bases; unmatched bases: 2. The CDR3: CASSQEGQGTNTIYF. CDR3 coding DNA: TGCGCCAGCAGCCAAGAGGGACAGGGGACAAACACCATATATTTT.

The chain is built from TRBV3-1 (or the pseudogene TRBV3-2) and TRBJ1-6; 7 bases fit TRBD1. Germline V gene sequence: CDR1 LGHDT, CDR2 YNNKEL (reference sequence). V shed 2 bases and J 2 bases; nucleotides not matched to a gene: 15. The CDR3 loop spans 20 amino acids. Here the CDR3 reads CASSQPLFRGQLPYNSPLHF. The CDR3 DNA follows: TGTGCCAGCAGCCAACCCCTTTTCCGGGGACAGCTCCCCTATAATTCACCCCTCCACTTT.

This chain joins TRBV3-1 (or the pseudogene TRBV3-2) and TRBJ1-1, with a tentative D call TRBD1 (6 bases). V gave up 5 bases and J gave up 6 bases, with 16 bases separating them. The CDR3 runs 14 residues. CDR1 is LGHDT and CDR2 is YNNKEL in the germline V gene (reference sequence). As DNA, the CDR3 is TGTGCCAGCAGCAAATCTACAGGGAAAGCTGAAGCTTTCTTT. This encodes CASSKSTGKAEAFF.

This rearrangement joins TRBV5-4 to TRBJ2-1; no reliable D call. The CDR3 extends over 13 amino acids. The V gene lost 0 bases and the J gene lost 9 bases, with 10 bases spanning the gap. The germline V gene encodes CDR1 SGHNT and CDR2 YYREEE (reference sequence). The CDR3 coding sequence is TGTGCCAGCAGCTTGGAGTATGCTACTGAGCAGTTCTTC. Translated: CASSLEYATEQFF.

V is TRBV3-1 (or the pseudogene TRBV3-2) and J is TRBJ2-1; TRBD1 matches at 8 bases. The V gene end was trimmed by 4 bases and the J gene end by 5 bases; junction bases not matched to a gene: 7. The CDR3 has 15 residues. Per the germline V gene, CDR1 is LGHDT and CDR2 is YNNKEL (reference sequence). The CDR3 region has the DNA TGTGCCAGCAGCCGGGGACAGGTGGGCGACAATGAGCAGTTCTTC. This gives the protein CASSRGQVGDNEQFF.

The chain has TRBV6-6 and TRBJ2-5; D possibly corresponds to TRBD1 (5 bases). The CDR3 loop spans 15 amino acids. V dropped 4 bases and J dropped 3 bases, with 15 bases sitting between them. Looked up from germline, CDR1 is MNHNY and CDR2 is SVGAGI (reference sequence). The CDR3 DNA follows: TGTGCCAGCAGTTCGGATAGGACATGGGAAGAGACCCAGTACTTC. This sequence encodes CASSSDRTWEETQYF.

A few counts support this clone. The gene calls are TRBV6-1 and TRBJ2-5; 10 bases are a match to TRBD1. Germline V gene sequence: CDR1 MNHNS, CDR2 SASEGT. Trimming took 3 bases from V and 5 from J; bases not matched to a gene: 9. CDR3 length equals 16 residues. The CDR3, as DNA: TGTGCCAGCAGTGACCCCGGGACAGGGGTGCGGGAGACCCAGTACTTC. Protein product: CASSDPGTGVRETQYF.

This clone was counted only a few times. In nucleotides, the CDR3 is TGTGCCAGCAGCCAAGCAGGGGTCAATCAGCCCCAGCATTTT. Its protein product is CASSQAGVNQPQHF. The gene calls are TRBV3-1 (or the pseudogene TRBV3-2) and TRBJ1-5; a possible D gene is TRBD1 (6 bases). CDR1 and CDR2 (germline): LGHDT, YNNKEL (reference sequence). The CDR3 runs 14 residues. The V end lost 1 base, the J end lost 3 bases, and 7 bases lay between the germline ends.

The V gene is TRBV5-4, the J gene TRBJ1-6; 10 bases agree with TRBD1. CDR1 and CDR2 (germline): SGHNT, YYREEE (reference sequence). The CDR3 extends over 15 amino acids. V lost 3 bases to trimming and J lost 9 bases; unmatched junction nucleotides: 6. The chain's CDR3 is CASSSGTGAVSPLHF. The CDR3 bases are TGTGCCAGCAGCTCTGGGACAGGGGCGGTTTCACCCCTCCACTTT.

This clone appeared a single time. For the CDR3, the DNA is TGTGCCAGCAGCCTAGGTCGCACTGAAGCTTTCTTT. It encodes CASSLGRTEAFF. This chain joins TRBV7-9 and TRBJ1-1; D call uncertain. The CDR3 is 12 amino acids. Trimming removed 5 bases at V and 4 bases at J, with 8 bases between. Germline V gene lookup returns CDR1 SEHNR and CDR2 FQNEAQ (reference sequence).

This chain joins TRBV6-2 or TRBV6-3 and TRBJ1-1; no definite D call. Trimming took off 5 bases at V and 5 bases at J, with 15 bases between the two ends. The CDR3 contains 14 residues. CDR1 is MNHEY, CDR2 SVGEGT, per germline. The chain's CDR3 is CASSNQPHETEAFF. The CDR3 nucleotides are TGTGCCAGCAGTAACCAACCACACGAAACTGAAGCTTTCTTT.

This clone was seen a handful of times. The chain is built from TRBV19 and TRBJ2-5; the D gene is possibly TRBD2 (6 bases). Per the germline V gene, CDR1 is LNHDA and CDR2 is SQIVND (reference sequence). This CDR3 contains 15 residues. The germline V and J ends were trimmed by 1 base and 1 base, with 10 bases remaining between them. Written as DNA, the CDR3 is TGTGCCAGTAGTATAGGCGGGGCGATCCAAGAGACCCAGTACTTC. It codes for CASSIGGAIQETQYF.

Here the CDR3 reads CASTKREGVNEQFF. In nucleotides, the CDR3 is TGTGCCAGCACTAAGCGGGAGGGCGTCAATGAGCAGTTCTTC. J is TRBJ2-1 and V is TRBV28, with TRBD2 identical over 10 bases. Germline V gene lookup returns CDR1 MDHEN and CDR2 SYDVKM. This CDR3 contains 14 residues. The V gene end was trimmed by 7 bases and the J gene end by 6 bases; junction bases not matched to a gene: 6.

In its sample, this clone was seen once. J is TRBJ1-6 and V is TRBV5-4, with TRBD1 matching 7 bases. V was pared by 0 bases and J by 8 bases, with 5 bases of the junction left unmatched. Germline CDR1 reads SGHNT; CDR2 reads YYREEE (reference sequence). The CDR3 covers 15 residues. CDR3 DNA: TGTGCCAGCAGCTTGGGAAAGGGGGCTTATTCACCCCTCCACTTT. Encoded protein: CASSLGKGAYSPLHF.

The V gene is TRBV7-6, the J gene TRBJ2-5, with D possibly TRBD1 on 6 matching bases. This CDR3 is built from 17 residues. Germline values: CDR1 SGHVS, CDR2 FNYEAQ. Trimming removed 5 bases at V and 5 bases at J, with 24 bases between. The CDR3 nucleotides are TGTGCCAGCAGCCACCGTTTCCGGGACACTCGAGGGGAGACCCAGTACTTC. Encoded protein: CASSHRFRDTRGETQYF. The full variable domain, completed using reference TRBV7-6 and TRBJ2-5, is GAGVSQSPRYKVTKRGQDVALRCDPISGHVSLYWYRQALGQGPEFLTYFNYEAQQDKSGLPNDRFSAERPEGSISTLTIQRTEQRDSAMYRCASSHRFRDTRGETQYFGPGTRLLVL.

V gene TRBV28 combines with J gene TRBJ2-2, with a weak D call TRBD2 (6 bases). This CDR3 contains 15 residues. Germline V gene data show CDR1 as MDHEN and CDR2 as SYDVKM. Trimming stripped 7 bases from V and 2 bases from J, with 14 bases between. The CDR3 is CASTPGGANTGELFF. The CDR3 DNA sequence: TGTGCCAGCACTCCTGGCGGGGCCAACACCGGGGAGCTGTTTTTT.

In its sample, this clone was seen once. The chain links TRBV7-2 to TRBJ2-1; D ambiguous. This CDR3 is built from 11 residues. V lost 3 bases and J lost 7, with 4 bases in between. Germline lookup yields CDR1 SGHTA and CDR2 FQGNSA. The CDR3 protein is CASSFRNEQFF. The CDR3 nucleotides are TGTGCCAGCAGCTTTCGGAATGAGCAGTTCTTC.

This clone was detected only once. The J gene is TRBJ2-7, the V gene TRBV28; TRBD2 is a possible D gene (5 bases). V lost 2 bases to trimming and J lost 6 bases, with 20 bases between them. Per the germline V gene, CDR1 is MDHEN and CDR2 is SYDVKM. The CDR3 has 16 residues. Here the CDR3 DNA reads TGTGCCAGCAGTTTAGCGGTCAGGCCAGGAGGCGGCGAGCAGTACTTC. Its translation is CASSLAVRPGGGEQYF.

In nucleotides, the CDR3 is TGTGCCAGCAGCCCAACAGGGGGCTCCTACAATGAGCAGTTCTTC. Translated: CASSPTGGSYNEQFF. This chain uses TRBV28 with TRBJ2-1, with 8 bases identical to TRBD1. The length of the CDR3 is 15 residues. After removal of 6 bases from V and 0 bases from J, the junction contained 4 bases not matched to a gene. Germline CDR1 is MDHEN and CDR2 is SYDVKM.

The chain is built from TRBV11-3 and TRBJ1-6, with 7 positions matching TRBD1. The CDR3 length is 17 residues. J lost 7 bases, V lost 5 bases, and 14 bases had no gene match. The germline V gene encodes CDR1 SGHNT and CDR2 YENEEA. CDR3 in amino acids: CASSPTPGTVDNSPLHF. CDR3 DNA: TGTGCCAGCAGCCCAACACCCGGGACAGTTGACAATTCACCCCTCCACTTT.

This chain uses TRBV4-1 with TRBJ2-3; 8 bases are shared with TRBD2. J gave up 4 bases and V 4 bases, and 7 bases lay outside the gene matches. The CDR3 contains 15 residues. Germline assignment: CDR1 MGHRA and CDR2 YSYEKL. The CDR3, as DNA: TGCGCCAGCAGCCTTTCTCGGGAGGGGGCAGATACGCAGTATTTT. This encodes CASSLSREGADTQYF.

The chain links TRBV5-1 to TRBJ2-3, with 10 bases fitting TRBD2. This CDR3 has 14 residues. CDR1 and CDR2 (germline): SGHRS, YFSETQ. V lost 4 bases to trimming and J lost 5 bases; unmatched junction nucleotides: 4. CDR3 bases: TGCGCCAGCAGCGGGGGACTAGCGTTAGATACGCAGTATTTT. It translates to CASSGGLALDTQYF.

This clone was seen more than once but under ten times. The genes are TRBV5-6 and TRBJ1-1, with unresolved D. Trimming took 4 bases from V and 4 from J, leaving 14 bases between them. The CDR3 spans 14 residues. CDR1 and CDR2 from the germline V gene are SGHDT and YYEEEE. CDR3 amino acids: CASSLFLVSTEAFF. The CDR3 region has the DNA TGTGCCAGCAGCCTTTTTTTGGTTAGCACTGAAGCTTTCTTT.

The chain is built from TRBV19 and TRBJ1-2, with TRBD1 as a possible D gene (6 bases). The CDR3 runs to 13 residues. With 9 bases removed from V and 4 bases from J, the gap between germline ends came to 15 bases. CDR1 LNHDA and CDR2 SQIVND come from the germline V gene (reference sequence). This CDR3 reads CASRQDVIYGYTF. The DNA of the CDR3 is TGTGCCAGCAGACAGGACGTGATCTATGGCTACACCTTC.